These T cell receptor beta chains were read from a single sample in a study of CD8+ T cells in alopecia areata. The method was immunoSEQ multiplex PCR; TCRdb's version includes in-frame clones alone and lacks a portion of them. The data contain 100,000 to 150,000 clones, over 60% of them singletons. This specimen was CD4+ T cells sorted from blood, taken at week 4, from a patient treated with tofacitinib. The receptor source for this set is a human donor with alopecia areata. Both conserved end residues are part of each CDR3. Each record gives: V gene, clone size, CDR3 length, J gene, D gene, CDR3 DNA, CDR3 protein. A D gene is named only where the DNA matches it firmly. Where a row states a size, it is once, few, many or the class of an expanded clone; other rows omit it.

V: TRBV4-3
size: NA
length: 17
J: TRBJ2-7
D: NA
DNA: TGCGCCAGCAGCCAGAATCCCCGGGACACCGACTCTTTACGGCAGTACTTC
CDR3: CASSQNPRDTDSLRQYF

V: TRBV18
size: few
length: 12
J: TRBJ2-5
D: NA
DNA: TGTGCCAGCTCACCACCGCCGGAGACCCAGTACTTC
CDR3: CASSPPPETQYF

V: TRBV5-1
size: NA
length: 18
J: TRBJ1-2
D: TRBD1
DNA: TGCGCCAGCAGCCCAGCCGGACAGGAGGTTCCCCCCCGAGGATTCTACACCTTC
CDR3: CASSPAGQEVPPRGFYTF

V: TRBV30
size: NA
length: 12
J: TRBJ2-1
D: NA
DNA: TGTGCCTGGAGTGACTCGTACAATGAGCAGTTCTTC
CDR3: CAWSDSYNEQFF

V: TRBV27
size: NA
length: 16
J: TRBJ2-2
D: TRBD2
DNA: TGTGCCAGCAGCGGGACTAGCGGGGGGCGGAACGGGGAGCTGTTTTTT
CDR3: CASSGTSGGRNGELFF

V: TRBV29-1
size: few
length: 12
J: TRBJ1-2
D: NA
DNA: TGCAGCGCGGGATCCAGTCCCTATGGCTACACCTTC
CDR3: CSAGSSPYGYTF

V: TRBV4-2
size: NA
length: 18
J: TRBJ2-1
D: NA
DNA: TGTGCCAGCAGCCAAGAAAATGTGGGGGGCTCTCCCTACAATGAGCAGTTCTTC
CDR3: CASSQENVGGSPYNEQFF

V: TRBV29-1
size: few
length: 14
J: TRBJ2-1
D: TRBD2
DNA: TGCAGCGCCCGAACCCTAGCGGGCGACAATGAGCAGTTCTTC
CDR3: CSARTLAGDNEQFF

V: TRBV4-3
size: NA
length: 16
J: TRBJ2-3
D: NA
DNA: TGCGCCAGCAGCCTGGGCGGGACTGCTAGCACAGATACGCAGTATTTT
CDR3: CASSLGGTASTDTQYF

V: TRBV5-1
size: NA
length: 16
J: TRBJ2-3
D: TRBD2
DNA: TGCGCCAGCAGCTTGGGGACTAGCGAACGCACAGATACGCAGTATTTT
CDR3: CASSLGTSERTDTQYF

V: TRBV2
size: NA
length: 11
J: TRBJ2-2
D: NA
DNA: TGTGCCAGCAGTAACACCGGGGAGCTGTTTTTT
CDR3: CASSNTGELFF

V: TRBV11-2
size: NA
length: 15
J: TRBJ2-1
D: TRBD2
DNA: TGTGCCAGCAGCTTAGTAGGGTTAGCGGGATATGAGCAGTTCTTC
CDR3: CASSLVGLAGYEQFF

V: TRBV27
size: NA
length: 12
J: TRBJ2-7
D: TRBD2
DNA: TGTGCCAGCAGTTTACTAGCGGGCGAGCAGTACTTC
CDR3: CASSLLAGEQYF

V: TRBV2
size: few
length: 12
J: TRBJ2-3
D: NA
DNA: TGTGCCAGCAGTGATGACACAGATACGCAGTATTTT
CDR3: CASSDDTDTQYF

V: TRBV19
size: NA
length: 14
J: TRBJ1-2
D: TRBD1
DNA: TGTGCCAGTAGTCCAGGACAGGGGAGCTATGGCTACACCTTC
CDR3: CASSPGQGSYGYTF

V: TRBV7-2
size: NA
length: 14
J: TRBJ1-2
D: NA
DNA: TGTGCCAGCAGCCCGCCGGGACGGAACTATGGCTACACCTTC
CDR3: CASSPPGRNYGYTF

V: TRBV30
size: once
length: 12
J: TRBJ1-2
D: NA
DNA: TGTGCCTGGAGTAGTGAGAACTATGGCTACACCTTC
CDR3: CAWSSENYGYTF

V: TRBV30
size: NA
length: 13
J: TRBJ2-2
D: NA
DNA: TGTGCCTGGAGTGTAGACCGAACCGGGGAGCTGTTTTTT
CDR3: CAWSVDRTGELFF

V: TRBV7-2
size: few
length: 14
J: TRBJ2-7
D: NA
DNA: TGTGCCAGCAGCTTTAGCGGCCACGCCTACGAGCAGTACTTC
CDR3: CASSFSGHAYEQYF

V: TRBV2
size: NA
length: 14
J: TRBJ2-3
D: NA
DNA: TGTGCCACCTCAGTCCTGACAGGCTCAGATACGCAGTATTTT
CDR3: CATSVLTGSDTQYF

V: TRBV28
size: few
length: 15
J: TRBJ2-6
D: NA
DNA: TGTGCCAGCAGTAGGCCTAACTCTGGGGCCAACGTCCTGACTTTC
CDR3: CASSRPNSGANVLTF

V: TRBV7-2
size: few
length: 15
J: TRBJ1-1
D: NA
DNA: TGTGCCAGCAGCGCGCGGTTTACAGGGAACACTGAAGCTTTCTTT
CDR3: CASSARFTGNTEAFF

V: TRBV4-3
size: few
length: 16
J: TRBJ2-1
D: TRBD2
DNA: TGCGCCAGCAGCCAAGAAATCGCTAGCGGTTACAATGAGCAGTTCTTC
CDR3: CASSQEIASGYNEQFF

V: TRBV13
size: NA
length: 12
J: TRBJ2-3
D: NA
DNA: TGTGCCAGCAGCTTAGGGACAGATACGCAGTATTTT
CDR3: CASSLGTDTQYF

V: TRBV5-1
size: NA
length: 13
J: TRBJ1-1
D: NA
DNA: TGCGCCAGCAGTGGCAGAATGAACACTGAAGCTTTCTTT
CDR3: CASSGRMNTEAFF

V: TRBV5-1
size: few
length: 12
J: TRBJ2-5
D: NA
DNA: TGCGCCAGCAGCCAAGTTCAAGAGACCCAGTACTTC
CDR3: CASSQVQETQYF

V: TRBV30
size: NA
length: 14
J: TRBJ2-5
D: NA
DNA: TGTGCCTGGAGTGTACAACGCACGGCACCGACCCAGTACTTC
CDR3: CAWSVQRTAPTQYF

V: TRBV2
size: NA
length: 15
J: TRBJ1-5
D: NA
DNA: TGTGCCAGCAGTGAGTCTTGGGTGGGCGATCAGCCCCAGCATTTT
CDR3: CASSESWVGDQPQHF

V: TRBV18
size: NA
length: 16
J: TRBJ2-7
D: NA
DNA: TGTGCCAGCTCACCACCGTGGGGGGAATCAACCTACGAGCAGTACTTC
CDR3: CASSPPWGESTYEQYF

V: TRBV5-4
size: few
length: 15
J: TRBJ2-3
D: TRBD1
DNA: TGTGCCAGCAGCCAGGGACAGGGCAGTCCAGATACGCAGTATTTT
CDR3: CASSQGQGSPDTQYF

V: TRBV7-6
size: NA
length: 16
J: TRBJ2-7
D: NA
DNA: TGTGCCAGCAGCTTAGGTAGGGCAGGGTCACCCGGCGAGCAGTACTTC
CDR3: CASSLGRAGSPGEQYF

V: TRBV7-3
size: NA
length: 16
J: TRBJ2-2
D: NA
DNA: TGTGCCAGCAGCTTAAAGGCGTCTCTATCTCTCGGGGAGCTGTTTTTT
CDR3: CASSLKASLSLGELFF

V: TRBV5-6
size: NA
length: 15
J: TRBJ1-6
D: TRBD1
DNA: TGTGCCAGCAGCTCGCTGGACAGGGCAGGATCACCCCTCCACTTT
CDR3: CASSSLDRAGSPLHF

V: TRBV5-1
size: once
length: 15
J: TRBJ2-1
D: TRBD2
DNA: TGCGCCAGCAGCTCCGGACTAGCGGGGGTAAACGAGCAGTTCTTC
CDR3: CASSSGLAGVNEQFF

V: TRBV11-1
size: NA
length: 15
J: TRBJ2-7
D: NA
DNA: TGTGCCATTACCGCCCGGGAGCCCCCCTCCTACGAGCAGTACTTC
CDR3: CAITAREPPSYEQYF